This is a list of T cell receptor beta chains from one sample in a study of molecular identifiers for immune sequencing clone quantification. TCRdb fed the PCR reads into MiXCR, producing one record per CDR3 protein. The data hold around 480,000 distinct CDR3 sequences, with about a fifth observed a single time. Sequenced sample: naive CD8+ T cells from blood, with Jurkat cell RNA spiked in. These receptors were taken from a human donor in good health. Some libraries in this study had Jurkat cell RNA spiked in. Each CDR3 is given with its conserved first and last residue. Fields, in order: V gene, D gene, clone size, J gene, CDR3 protein, CDR3 DNA. The D gene is left open where the match is weak. The size of a clone is reported for some rows only, either as once, few or many, or as a class for expanded clones.

TRBV7-8	NA	NA	TRBJ2-5	CASSAPGGTQYF	TGTGCCAGCAGCGCCCCCGGCGGGACCCAGTACTTC
TRBV12-3/TRBV12-4	NA	NA	TRBJ2-2	CASSPTAGELFF	TGTGCCAGCAGTCCCACCGCCGGGGAGCTGTTTTTT
TRBV18	NA	NA	TRBJ2-5	CASSPTRQEETQYF	TGTGCCAGCTCACCAACCCGGCAGGAGGAGACCCAGTACTTC
TRBV7-3	TRBD2	NA	TRBJ2-1	CASSPQTSRSYNEQFF	TGTGCCAGCAGTCCGCAGACTAGCCGCTCCTACAATGAGCAGTTCTTC
TRBV20-1	NA	NA	TRBJ2-1	CNARLAEDYNEQFF	TGCAATGCTAGATTAGCGGAGGACTACAATGAGCAGTTCTTC
TRBV6-2/TRBV6-3	NA	NA	TRBJ2-3	CASSYSTSGGPTDTQYF	TGTGCCAGCAGTTACTCAACTTCTGGGGGCCCCACAGATACGCAGTATTTT
TRBV24-1	NA	many	TRBJ2-3	CATKAAGTPDTQYF	TGTGCCACCAAGGCTGCGGGAACGCCAGATACGCAGTATTTT
TRBV21-1	NA	NA	TRBJ2-2	CASNSRFSNTGELFF	TGTGCCAGCAACAGTAGGTTTTCGAACACCGGGGAGCTGTTTTTT
TRBV6-2/TRBV6-3	NA	many	TRBJ2-3	CASSRLRTSSTDTQYF	TGTGCCAGCAGCCGCCTAAGGACTTCTAGCACAGATACGCAGTATTTT
TRBV27	NA	NA	TRBJ2-7	CASISHGGFGGEPYEQYF	TGTGCCAGCATATCTCATGGTGGTTTCGGAGGGGAGCCCTACGAGCAGTACTTC
TRBV4-3	NA	many	TRBJ2-7	CASSQGGGFGYEQYF	TGCGCCAGCAGCCAAGGAGGGGGATTCGGGTACGAGCAGTACTTC
TRBV4-3	NA	few	TRBJ2-2	CASSQEGTTTGELFF	TGCGCCAGCAGCCAAGAGGGGACAACCACCGGGGAGCTGTTTTTT
TRBV19	NA	few	TRBJ2-7	CASSPLPRDVSYEQYF	TGTGCCAGTAGCCCCCTCCCCCGGGATGTATCCTACGAGCAGTACTTC
TRBV6-1	NA	NA	TRBJ1-1	CAGSTGRVGGTEAFF	TGTGCCGGTAGTACAGGGAGAGTTGGGGGGACTGAAGCTTTCTTT
TRBV7-9	TRBD2	many	TRBJ2-7	CASSLTSGGPYEQYF	TGTGCCAGCAGCTTAACTAGCGGGGGCCCCTACGAGCAGTACTTC
TRBV6-2/TRBV6-3	TRBD1	NA	TRBJ2-7	CASSEGQGVGYEQYF	TGTGCCAGCAGTGAAGGACAGGGCGTCGGGTACGAGCAGTACTTC
TRBV29-1	NA	many	TRBJ2-3	CSVEDRPIDTQYF	TGCAGCGTTGAAGATCGGCCAATAGATACGCAGTATTTT
TRBV15	NA	NA	TRBJ1-4	CATSRSGDGNEKLFF	TGTGCCACCAGCAGATCGGGGGACGGGAATGAAAAACTGTTTTTT
TRBV5-6	NA	NA	TRBJ1-1	CASSPYSSAGLNTEAFF	TGTGCCAGCAGCCCCTACTCCTCCGCAGGGTTAAACACTGAAGCTTTCTTT
TRBV20-1	NA	NA	TRBJ2-5	CSARVRPGETQYF	TGCAGTGCTAGAGTGAGACCCGGGGAGACCCAGTACTTC
TRBV19	NA	many	TRBJ2-5	CASSPGLEQETQYF	TGTGCCAGCAGCCCGGGACTGGAACAAGAGACCCAGTACTTC
TRBV7-8	TRBD1	many	TRBJ1-1	CASSQGQGLTEAFF	TGTGCCAGCAGCCAAGGACAGGGGCTCACTGAAGCTTTCTTT
TRBV3-1	TRBD2	NA	TRBJ2-3	CASSPFAGDITDTQYF	TGTGCCAGCAGCCCGTTCGCGGGAGACATCACAGATACGCAGTATTTT
TRBV27	TRBD1	NA	TRBJ2-5	CANSPTGQETQYF	TGTGCCAACAGTCCGACAGGGCAAGAGACCCAGTACTTC
TRBV6-1	NA	many	TRBJ2-5	CASSDPTATSGTQYF	TGTGCCAGCAGTGACCCGACCGCGACGAGCGGGACCCAGTACTTC
TRBV10-1	NA	few	TRBJ2-7	CASSDKGGLIEQYF	TGCGCCAGCAGTGATAAGGGGGGCCTGATCGAGCAGTACTTC
TRBV20-1	NA	few	TRBJ1-6	CSANGISNSPLHF	TGCAGTGCTAACGGGATATCTAATTCACCCCTCCACTTT
TRBV30	TRBD1	few	TRBJ1-6	CAWESTGGGSSPLHF	TGTGCCTGGGAGTCGACAGGGGGCGGGAGTTCACCCCTCCACTTT
TRBV27	NA	many	TRBJ2-7	CASSFQEGYEQYF	TGTGCCAGCAGCTTTCAGGAAGGGTACGAGCAGTACTTC
TRBV29-1	NA	few	TRBJ1-2	CSVVAGYLGDYTF	TGCAGCGTTGTCGCAGGGTACCTGGGGGACTACACCTTC
TRBV30	NA	NA	TRBJ2-1	CARGDAYNEQFF	TGTGCCCGCGGGGACGCCTACAATGAGCAGTTCTTC
TRBV7-9	NA	NA	TRBJ2-7	CASSLGDSGRMISYEQYF	TGTGCCAGCAGCTTAGGAGATTCGGGACGGATGATCTCCTACGAGCAGTACTTC